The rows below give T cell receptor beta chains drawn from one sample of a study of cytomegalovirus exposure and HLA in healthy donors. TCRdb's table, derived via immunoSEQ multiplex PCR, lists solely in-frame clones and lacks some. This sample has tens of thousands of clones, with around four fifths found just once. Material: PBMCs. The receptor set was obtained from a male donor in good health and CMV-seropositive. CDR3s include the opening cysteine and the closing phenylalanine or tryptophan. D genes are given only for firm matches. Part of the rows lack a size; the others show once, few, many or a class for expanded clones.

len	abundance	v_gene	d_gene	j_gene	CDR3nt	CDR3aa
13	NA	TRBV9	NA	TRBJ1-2	TGTGCCAGCAGCGTCGGAGCAAACTATGGCTACACCTTC	CASSVGANYGYTF
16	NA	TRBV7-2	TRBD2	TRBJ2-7	TGTGCCAGCAGCTTAGTCGGGTCTAGCGGGATGGTAGAGCAGTACTTC	CASSLVGSSGMVEQYF
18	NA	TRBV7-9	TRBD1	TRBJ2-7	TGTGCCAGCAGTTACGAAACGACGGGGACAGGTAATGTGCGAGAGCAGTACTTC	CASSYETTGTGNVREQYF
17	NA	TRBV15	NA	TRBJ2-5	TGTGCCACCAGCACCTTTTGGACGGGGGAAGCTCAAGAGACCCAGTACTTC	CATSTFWTGEAQETQYF
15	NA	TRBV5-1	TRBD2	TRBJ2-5	TGCGCCAGCAGCCCGCAACTAGCGGGAGGGGAGACCCAGTACTTC	CASSPQLAGGETQYF
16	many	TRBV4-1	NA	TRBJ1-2	TGCGCCAGCAGCCAAGATTCTGGGGCTCTGGGCTATGGCTACACCTTC	CASSQDSGALGYGYTF
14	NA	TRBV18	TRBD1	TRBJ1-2	TGTGCCAGCTCACCGACGGGGGACAGCTATGGCTACACCTTC	CASSPTGDSYGYTF
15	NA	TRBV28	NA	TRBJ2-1	TGTGCCAGCAGTCACAAACCGATCCTTTACAATGAGCAGTTCTTC	CASSHKPILYNEQFF
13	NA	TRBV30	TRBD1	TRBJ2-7	TGTGCCTGGACTCAGGGGGCGGGCTACGAGCAGTACTTC	CAWTQGAGYEQYF
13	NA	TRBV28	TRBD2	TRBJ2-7	TGTGCCAGCCGAGCGGGAGGGCCTTACGAGCAGTACTTC	CASRAGGPYEQYF
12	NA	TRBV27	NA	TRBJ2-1	TGTGCCAGCAGTACCAAGGGGTATGAGCAGTTCTTC	CASSTKGYEQFF
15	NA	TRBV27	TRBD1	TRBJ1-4	TGTGCCAGCAGCCGACAGGGGGCTCGGGGTGAAAAACTGTTTTTT	CASSRQGARGEKLFF